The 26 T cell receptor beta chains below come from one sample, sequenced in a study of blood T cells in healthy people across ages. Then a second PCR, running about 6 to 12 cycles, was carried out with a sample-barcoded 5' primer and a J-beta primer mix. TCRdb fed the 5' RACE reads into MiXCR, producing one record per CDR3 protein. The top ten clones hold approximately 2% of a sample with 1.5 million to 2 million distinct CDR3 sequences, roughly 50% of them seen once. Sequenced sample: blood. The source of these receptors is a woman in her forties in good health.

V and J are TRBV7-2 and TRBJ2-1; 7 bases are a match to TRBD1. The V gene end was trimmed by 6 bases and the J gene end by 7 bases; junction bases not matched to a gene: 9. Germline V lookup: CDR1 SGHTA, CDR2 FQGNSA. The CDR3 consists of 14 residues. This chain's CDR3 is CASRHDRVGNEQFF. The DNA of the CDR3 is TGTGCCAGCAGGCACGACAGGGTGGGGAATGAGCAGTTCTTC.

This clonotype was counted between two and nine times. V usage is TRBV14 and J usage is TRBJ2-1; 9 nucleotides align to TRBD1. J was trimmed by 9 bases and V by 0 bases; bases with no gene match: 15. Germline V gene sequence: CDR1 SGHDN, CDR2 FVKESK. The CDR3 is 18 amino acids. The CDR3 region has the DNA TGTGCCAGCAGCCAAGAAATCCCCGGACAGGGGCAAGGAGGTGAGCAGTTCTTC. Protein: CASSQEIPGQGQGGEQFF.

The CDR3 DNA follows: TGTGCCATCACCAAGGACAGCCAAGAGACCCAGTACTTC. It is translated as CAITKDSQETQYF. V and J are TRBV10-3 and TRBJ2-5; D perhaps matches TRBD1 (6 bases). This CDR3 is 13 amino acids long. Germline loops: CDR1 ENHRY, CDR2 SYGVKD. Trimming shortened V by 7 bases and J by 1 base, and 10 bases separated the two germline ends.

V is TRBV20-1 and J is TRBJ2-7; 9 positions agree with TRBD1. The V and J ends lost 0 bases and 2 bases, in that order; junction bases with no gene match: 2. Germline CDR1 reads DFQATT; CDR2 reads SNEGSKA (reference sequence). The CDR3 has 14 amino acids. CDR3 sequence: CSAREGQGTYEQYF. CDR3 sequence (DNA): TGCAGTGCTAGAGAGGGACAGGGAACCTACGAGCAGTACTTC.

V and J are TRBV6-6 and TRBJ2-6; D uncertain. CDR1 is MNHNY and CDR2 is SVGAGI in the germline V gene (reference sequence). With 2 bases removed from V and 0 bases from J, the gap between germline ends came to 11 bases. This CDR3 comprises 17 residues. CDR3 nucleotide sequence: TGTGCCAGCAGTTACCGCTCTCAGAGCTCTGGGGCCAACGTCCTGACTTTC. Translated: CASSYRSQSSGANVLTF.

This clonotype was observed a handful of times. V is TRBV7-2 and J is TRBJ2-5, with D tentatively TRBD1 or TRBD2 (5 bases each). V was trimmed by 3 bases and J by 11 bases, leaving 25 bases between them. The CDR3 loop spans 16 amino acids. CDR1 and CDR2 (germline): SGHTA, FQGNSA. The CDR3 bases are TGTGCCAGCAGCTTGGCCGGGGCGGGCTCCTACAATGAGCAGTACTTC. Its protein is CASSLAGAGSYNEQYF.

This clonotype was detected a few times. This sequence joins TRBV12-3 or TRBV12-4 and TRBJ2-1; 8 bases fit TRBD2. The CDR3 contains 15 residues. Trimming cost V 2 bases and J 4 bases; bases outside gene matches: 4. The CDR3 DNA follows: TGTGCCAGCAGTTTATATGCGGGGGGTTACAATGAGCAGTTCTTC. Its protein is CASSLYAGGYNEQFF.

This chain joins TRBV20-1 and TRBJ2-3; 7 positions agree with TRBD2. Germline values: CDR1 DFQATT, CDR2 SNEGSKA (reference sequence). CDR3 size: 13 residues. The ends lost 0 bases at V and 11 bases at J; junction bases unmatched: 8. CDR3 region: CSARDARGEGQYF. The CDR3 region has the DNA TGCAGTGCTAGAGATGCTCGGGGGGAGGGGCAGTATTTT.

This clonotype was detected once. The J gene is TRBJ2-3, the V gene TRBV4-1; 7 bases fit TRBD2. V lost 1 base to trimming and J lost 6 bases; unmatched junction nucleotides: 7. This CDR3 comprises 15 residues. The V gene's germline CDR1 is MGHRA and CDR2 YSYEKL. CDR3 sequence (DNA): TGCGCCAGCAGCCAAGGTGGGGGGGGGAGGGATACGCAGTATTTT. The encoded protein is CASSQGGGGRDTQYF.

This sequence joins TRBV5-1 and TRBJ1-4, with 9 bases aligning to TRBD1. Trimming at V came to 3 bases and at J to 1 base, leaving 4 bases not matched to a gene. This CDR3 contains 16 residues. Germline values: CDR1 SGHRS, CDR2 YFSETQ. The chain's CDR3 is CASSSGTGRTNEKLFF. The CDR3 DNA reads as TGCGCCAGCAGCTCCGGGACAGGGAGAACTAATGAAAAACTGTTTTTT.

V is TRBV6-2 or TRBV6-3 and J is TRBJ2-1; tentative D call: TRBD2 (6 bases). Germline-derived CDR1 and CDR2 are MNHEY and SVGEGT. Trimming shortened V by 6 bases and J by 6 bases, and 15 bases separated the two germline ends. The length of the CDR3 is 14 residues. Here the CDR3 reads CASSALGGTNEQFF. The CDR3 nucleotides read TGTGCCAGCAGCGCTTTGGGGGGAACCAATGAGCAGTTCTTC.

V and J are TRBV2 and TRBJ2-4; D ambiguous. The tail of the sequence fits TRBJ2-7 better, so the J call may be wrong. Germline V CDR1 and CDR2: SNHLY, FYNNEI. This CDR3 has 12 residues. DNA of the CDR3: TGTGCCAGCAGTGAAAAACGCTACGAGCAGTACTTC. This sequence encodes CASSEKRYEQYF.

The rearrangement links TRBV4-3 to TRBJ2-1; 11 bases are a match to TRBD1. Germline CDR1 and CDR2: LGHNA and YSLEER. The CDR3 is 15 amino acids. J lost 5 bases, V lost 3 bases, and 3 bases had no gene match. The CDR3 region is CASSHGTGGDNEQFF. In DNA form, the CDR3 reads TGCGCCAGCAGCCACGGGACAGGGGGGGACAATGAGCAGTTCTTC.

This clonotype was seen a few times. The CDR3 DNA is TGTGCCAGCAGCTTAAACGGGGTAGCCAAAAACATTCAGTACTTC. It encodes CASSLNGVAKNIQYF. V usage is TRBV7-2 and J usage is TRBJ2-4, with D perhaps matching TRBD2 (5 bases). V dropped 2 bases and J dropped 0 bases, with 8 bases sitting between them. In germline, CDR1 is SGHTA, CDR2 FQGNSA. This CDR3 is 15 amino acids long.

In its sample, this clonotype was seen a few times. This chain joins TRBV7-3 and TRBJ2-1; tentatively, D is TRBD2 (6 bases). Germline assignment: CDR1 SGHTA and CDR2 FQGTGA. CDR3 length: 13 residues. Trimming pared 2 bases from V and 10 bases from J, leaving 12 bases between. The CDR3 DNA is TGTGCCAGCAGCTTAGCGGACGGGGGAGAGCAGTTCTTC. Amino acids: CASSLADGGEQFF.

The DNA for the CDR3 is TGTGCCAGCAGTTTCTCAGGGACAGGGGTTTGGACTGAAGCTTTCTTT. It yields the protein CASSFSGTGVWTEAFF. The J gene is TRBJ1-1, the V gene TRBV12-3 or TRBV12-4, with 10 bases identical to TRBD1. The CDR3 is 16 residues long. V shed 3 bases and J 5 bases; nucleotides not matched to a gene: 9.

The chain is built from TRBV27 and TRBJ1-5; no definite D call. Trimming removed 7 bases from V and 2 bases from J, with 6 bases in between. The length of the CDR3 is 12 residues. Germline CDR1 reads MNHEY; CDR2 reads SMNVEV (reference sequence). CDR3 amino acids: CASKLGNQPQHF. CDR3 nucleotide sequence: TGTGCCAGCAAACTAGGCAATCAGCCCCAGCATTTT.

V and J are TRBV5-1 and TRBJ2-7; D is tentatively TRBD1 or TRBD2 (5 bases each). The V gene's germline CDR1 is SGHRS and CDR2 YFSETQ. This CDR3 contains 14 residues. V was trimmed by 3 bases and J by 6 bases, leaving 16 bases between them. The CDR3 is CASSSRDRVGEQYF. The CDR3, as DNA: TGCGCCAGCAGCTCCCGGGACCGCGTCGGCGAGCAGTACTTC.

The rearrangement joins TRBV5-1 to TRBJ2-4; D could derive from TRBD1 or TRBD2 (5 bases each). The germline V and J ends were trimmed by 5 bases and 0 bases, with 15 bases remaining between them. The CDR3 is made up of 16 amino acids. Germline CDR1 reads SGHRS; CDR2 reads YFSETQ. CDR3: CASSPGDLLAKNIQYF. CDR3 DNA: TGCGCCAGCAGTCCCGGGGACCTGCTAGCCAAAAACATTCAGTACTTC.

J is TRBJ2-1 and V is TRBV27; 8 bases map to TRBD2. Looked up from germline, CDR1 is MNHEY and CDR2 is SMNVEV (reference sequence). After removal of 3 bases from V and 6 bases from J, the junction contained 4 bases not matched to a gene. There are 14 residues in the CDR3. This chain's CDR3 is CASSLRGALNEQFF. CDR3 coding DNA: TGTGCCAGCAGTTTGCGGGGGGCCCTCAATGAGCAGTTCTTC.

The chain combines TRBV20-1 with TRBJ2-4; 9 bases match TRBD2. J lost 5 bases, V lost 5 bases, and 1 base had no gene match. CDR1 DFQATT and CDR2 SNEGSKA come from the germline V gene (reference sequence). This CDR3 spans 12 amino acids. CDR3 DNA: TGCAGTGCTCGGACTAGCGAAAACATTCAGTACTTC. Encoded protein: CSARTSENIQYF.

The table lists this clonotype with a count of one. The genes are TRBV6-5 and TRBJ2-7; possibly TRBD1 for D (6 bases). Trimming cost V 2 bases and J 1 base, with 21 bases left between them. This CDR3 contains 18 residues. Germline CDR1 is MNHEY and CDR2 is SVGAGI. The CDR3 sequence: CASSYTFRQGTTSYEQYF. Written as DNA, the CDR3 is TGTGCCAGCAGTTACACCTTTAGGCAGGGGACGACGTCCTACGAGCAGTACTTC.

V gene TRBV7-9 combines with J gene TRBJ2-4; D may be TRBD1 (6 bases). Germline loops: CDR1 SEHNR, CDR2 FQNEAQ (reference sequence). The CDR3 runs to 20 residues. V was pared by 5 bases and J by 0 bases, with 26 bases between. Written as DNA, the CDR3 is TGTGCCAGCAGCGGGCCCTCCAGGGGCGAAAGGGGGTTAGCCAAAAACATTCAGTACTTC. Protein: CASSGPSRGERGLAKNIQYF.

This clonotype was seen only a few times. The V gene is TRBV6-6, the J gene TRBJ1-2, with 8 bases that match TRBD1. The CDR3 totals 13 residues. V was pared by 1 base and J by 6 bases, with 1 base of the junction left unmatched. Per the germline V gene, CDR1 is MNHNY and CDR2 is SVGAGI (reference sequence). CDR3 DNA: TGTGCCAGCAGTTACTTACAGGGGGATGGCTACACCTTC. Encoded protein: CASSYLQGDGYTF.

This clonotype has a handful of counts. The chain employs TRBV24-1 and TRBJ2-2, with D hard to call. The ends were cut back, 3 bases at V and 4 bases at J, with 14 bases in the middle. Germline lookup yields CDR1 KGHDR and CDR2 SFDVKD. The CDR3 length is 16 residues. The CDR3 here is CATSDPKGWGTGELFF. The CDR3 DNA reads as TGTGCCACCAGTGATCCGAAAGGTTGGGGCACCGGGGAGCTGTTTTTT.

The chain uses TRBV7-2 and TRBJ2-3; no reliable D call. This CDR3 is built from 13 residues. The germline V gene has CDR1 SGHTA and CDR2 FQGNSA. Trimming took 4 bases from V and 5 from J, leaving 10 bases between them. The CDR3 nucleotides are TGTGCCAGCAGCTCAACAGTGAAAGATACGCAGTATTTT. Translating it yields CASSSTVKDTQYF. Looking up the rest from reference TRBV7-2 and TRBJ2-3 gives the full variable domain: GAGVSQSPSNKVTEKGKDVELRCDPISGHTALYWYRQSLGQGLEFLIYFQGNSAPDKSGLPSDRFSAERTGGSVSTLTIQRTQQEDSAVYLCASSSTVKDTQYFGPGTRLTVL.